The present entry profiles one TCR beta chain with its context. This entry belongs to a study of blood T cell repertoires in COVID-19. Study in general: The samples span acute and convalescent COVID-19 from the United States, Italy and Spain. The analysed material was cDNA or gDNA that came from T cells, B-cell-depleted T cells, or PBMCs.

Per the study methods: The assay estimated nucleated cells by amplifying reference gene primers. Sequencing used immunoSEQ multiplex PCR; TCRdb keeps in-frame clones, though not all of them. The V and J calls and clone size come from that table; D and trimming were worked out from the DNA. This sample has 200,000 to 250,000 clones, with around 89% found just once. This receptor was identified in a man in his 70s with acute or convalescent COVID-19. The source material was peripheral blood.

The CDR3 sequence is CASSSQAEERELFF. DNA for the CDR3: TGTGCCAGCAGCTCACAAGCGGAAGAGCGGGAGCTGTTTTTT. J is TRBJ2-2 and V is TRBV5-4, with D possibly being TRBD2 (5 bases). The CDR3 loop spans 14 amino acids. Germline V gene data show CDR1 as SGHNT and CDR2 as YYREEE (reference sequence). The V and J ends lost 3 bases and 9 bases respectively, with 15 bases between them. The whole variable domain, remainder taken from reference TRBV5-4 and TRBJ2-2, is ETGVTQSPTHLIKTRGQQVTLRCSSQSGHNTVSWYQQALGQGPQFIFQYYREEENGRGNFPPRFSGLQFPNYSSELNVNALELDDSALYLCASSSQAEERELFFGEGSRLTVL.